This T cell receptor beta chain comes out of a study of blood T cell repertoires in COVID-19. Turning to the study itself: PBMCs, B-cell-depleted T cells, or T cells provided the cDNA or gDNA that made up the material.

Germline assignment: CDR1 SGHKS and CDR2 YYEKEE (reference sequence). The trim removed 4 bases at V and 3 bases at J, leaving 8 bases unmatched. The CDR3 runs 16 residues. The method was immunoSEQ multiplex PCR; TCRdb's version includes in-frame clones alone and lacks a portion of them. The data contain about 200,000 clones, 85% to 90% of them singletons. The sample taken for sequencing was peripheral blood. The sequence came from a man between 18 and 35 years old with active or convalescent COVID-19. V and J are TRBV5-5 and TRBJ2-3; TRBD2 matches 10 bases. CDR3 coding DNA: TGTGCCAGCAGCCCCGGCCTAGCGGGGGTAACAGATACGCAGTATTTT. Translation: CASSPGLAGVTDTQYF.